The rows below give T cell receptor beta chains drawn from one sample of a study of beta chain features in type 1 diabetes. The protocol was immunoSEQ multiplex PCR, while the TCRdb copy is restricted to in-frame clones and leaves out a portion. The data contain 900,000 or so clones, roughly 15% of them singletons. Sequences were obtained from naive CD4+ T cells from blood. The receptors stem from a woman under 30 in good health. Each CDR3 is given with its conserved first and last residue. The D gene is left open where the match is weak. Where a row states a size, it is once, few, many or the class of an expanded clone; other rows omit it.

>NA|TRBV7-8|NA|TRBJ2-3
CASSPGLSTDTQYF
TGTGCCAGCAGCCCCGGACTTAGCACAGATACGCAGTATTTT
>NA|TRBV9|few|TRBJ2-6
CASSAPGGGTGANVLTF
TGTGCCAGCAGCGCACCTGGTGGAGGGACTGGGGCCAACGTCCTGACTTTC
>NA|TRBV5-1|few|TRBJ1-1
CASSSGGAMNTEAFF
TGCGCCAGCAGCTCCGGGGGGGCGATGAACACTGAAGCTTTCTTT
>NA|TRBV4-1|few|TRBJ2-2
CASSQALFRALPNTGELFF
TGCGCCAGCAGCCAAGCCCTTTTCAGGGCGCTTCCAAACACCGGGGAGCTGTTTTTT
>TRBD2|TRBV9|NA|TRBJ2-1
CASSADSGSYNEQFF
TGTGCCAGCAGCGCCGATAGCGGGAGCTACAATGAGCAGTTCTTC
>TRBD1|TRBV19|few|TRBJ1-2
CASRPTGGGYGYTF
TGTGCCAGTAGACCGACAGGGGGAGGGTATGGCTACACCTTC
>TRBD2|TRBV7-9|few|TRBJ2-7
CASSSEVAGTYEQYF
TGTGCCAGCAGCTCAGAGGTAGCGGGGACCTACGAGCAGTACTTC
>TRBD2|TRBV7-2|few|TRBJ2-3
CASSLGPSGRGADTQYF
TGTGCCAGCAGCTTAGGACCTAGCGGGAGGGGGGCGGATACGCAGTATTTT
>NA|TRBV7-3|NA|TRBJ2-2
CASSSSSGTGELFF
TGTGCCAGCAGCTCCTCTTCCGGCACCGGGGAGCTGTTTTTT
>NA|TRBV7-9|few|TRBJ2-1
CASSPVTGFGSEQFF
TGTGCCAGCAGCCCGGTCACAGGGTTTGGTAGTGAGCAGTTCTTC
>NA|TRBV9|NA|TRBJ2-1
CASSFRGREQFF
TGTGCCAGCAGCTTTAGGGGTCGGGAGCAGTTCTTC
>NA|TRBV25-1|NA|TRBJ1-1
CASSSTGYRGTEAFF
TGTGCCAGCAGTTCGACGGGCTACCGGGGGACTGAAGCTTTCTTT
>NA|TRBV7-9|NA|TRBJ2-4
CASSSGWGDPKNIQYF
TGTGCCAGCAGCTCCGGTTGGGGGGACCCCAAAAACATTCAGTACTTC
>TRBD2|TRBV7-2|few|TRBJ2-7
CASSLGLAGEYEQYF
TGTGCCAGCAGCTTAGGCCTAGCGGGAGAATACGAGCAGTACTTC
>NA|TRBV5-1|NA|TRBJ1-1
CASSSRPDGTEAFF
TGCGCCAGCAGCTCGAGACCCGACGGCACTGAAGCTTTCTTT
>NA|TRBV15|few|TRBJ1-2
CATSRAGHSPYMSF
TGTGCCACCAGCAGAGCCGGACATTCCCCCTATATGTCCTTC
>TRBD1|TRBV5-1|NA|TRBJ2-7
CASSLILQGESYEQYF
TGCGCCAGCAGCTTGATTTTACAGGGGGAGTCCTACGAGCAGTACTTC
>NA|TRBV5-4|NA|TRBJ2-3
CASSPWSGVDTQYF
TGTGCCAGCAGCCCGTGGTCGGGGGTAGATACGCAGTATTTT
>NA|TRBV11-1|few|TRBJ2-7
CASSVGLNRYEQYF
TGTGCCAGCAGCGTAGGACTAAATCGCTACGAGCAGTACTTC
>NA|TRBV9|NA|TRBJ1-5
CASSAKGGLGQPQHF
TGTGCCAGCAGCGCCAAGGGCGGTTTGGGGCAGCCCCAGCATTTT
>NA|TRBV15|few|TRBJ1-2
CATSGREGYGYTF
TGTGCCACCAGCGGCCGTGAGGGGTATGGCTACACCTTC
>TRBD1|TRBV28|few|TRBJ2-7
CASSPGDRGWAEQYF
TGTGCCAGCAGTCCGGGGGACAGGGGTTGGGCCGAGCAGTACTTC